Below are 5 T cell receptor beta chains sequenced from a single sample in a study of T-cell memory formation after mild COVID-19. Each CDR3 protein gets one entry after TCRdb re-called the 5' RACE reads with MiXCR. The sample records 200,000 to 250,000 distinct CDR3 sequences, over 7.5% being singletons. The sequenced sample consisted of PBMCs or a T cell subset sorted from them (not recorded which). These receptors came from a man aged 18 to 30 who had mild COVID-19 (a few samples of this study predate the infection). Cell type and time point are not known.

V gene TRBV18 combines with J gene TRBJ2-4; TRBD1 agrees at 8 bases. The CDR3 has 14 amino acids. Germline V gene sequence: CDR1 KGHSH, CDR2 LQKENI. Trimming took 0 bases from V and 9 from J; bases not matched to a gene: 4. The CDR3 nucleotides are TGTGCCAGCTCACCACCGGACAGGGCCGGCATTCAGTACTTC. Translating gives CASSPPDRAGIQYF.

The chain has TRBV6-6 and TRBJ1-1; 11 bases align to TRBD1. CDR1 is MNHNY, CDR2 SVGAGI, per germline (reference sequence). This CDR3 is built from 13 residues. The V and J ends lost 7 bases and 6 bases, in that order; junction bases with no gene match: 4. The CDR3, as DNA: TGTGCCAGCACCGGGACAGGGGGACCTGAAGCTTTCTTT. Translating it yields CASTGTGGPEAFF.

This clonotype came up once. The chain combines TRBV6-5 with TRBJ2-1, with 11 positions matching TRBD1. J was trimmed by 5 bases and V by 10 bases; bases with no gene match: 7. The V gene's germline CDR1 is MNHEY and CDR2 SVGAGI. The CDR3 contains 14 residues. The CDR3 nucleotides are TGTGCCACACGGGGGACAGGGGGTAACAATGAGCAGTTCTTC. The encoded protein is CATRGTGGNNEQFF.

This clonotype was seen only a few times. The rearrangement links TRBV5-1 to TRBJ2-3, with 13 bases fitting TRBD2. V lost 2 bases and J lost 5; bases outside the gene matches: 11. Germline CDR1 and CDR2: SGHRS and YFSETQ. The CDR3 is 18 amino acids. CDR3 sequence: CASSFDSGTSGDGDTQYF. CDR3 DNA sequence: TGCGCCAGCAGCTTTGACAGCGGGACTAGCGGGGACGGAGATACGCAGTATTTT.

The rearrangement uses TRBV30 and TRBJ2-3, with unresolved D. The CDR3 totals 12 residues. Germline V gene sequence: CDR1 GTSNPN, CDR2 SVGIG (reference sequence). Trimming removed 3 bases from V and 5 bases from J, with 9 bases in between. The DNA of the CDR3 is TGTGCCTGGAGCGTGGGGAAAGATACGCAGTATTTT. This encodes CAWSVGKDTQYF.